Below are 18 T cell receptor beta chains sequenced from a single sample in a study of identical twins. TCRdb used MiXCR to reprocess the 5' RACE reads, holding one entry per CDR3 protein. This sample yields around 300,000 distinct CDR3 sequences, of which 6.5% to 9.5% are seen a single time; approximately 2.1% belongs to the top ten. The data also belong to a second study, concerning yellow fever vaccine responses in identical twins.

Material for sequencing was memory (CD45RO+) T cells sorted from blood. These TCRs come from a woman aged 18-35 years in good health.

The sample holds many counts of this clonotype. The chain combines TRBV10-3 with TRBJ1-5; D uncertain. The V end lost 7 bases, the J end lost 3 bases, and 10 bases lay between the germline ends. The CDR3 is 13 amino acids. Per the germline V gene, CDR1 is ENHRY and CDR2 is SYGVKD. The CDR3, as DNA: TGTGCCATCACCCGAGACACCAATCAGCCCCAGCATTTT. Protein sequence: CAITRDTNQPQHF.

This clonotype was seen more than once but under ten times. The CDR3 sequence: CASSLRQGVIYNEQFF. CDR3 in DNA: TGTGCCAGCAGTTTAAGGCAGGGGGTGATTTACAATGAGCAGTTCTTC. The gene calls are TRBV27 and TRBJ2-1; 7 bases match TRBD1. The length of the CDR3 is 16 residues. CDR1 and CDR2 from the germline V gene are MNHEY and SMNVEV (reference sequence). V shed 2 bases and J 4 bases; nucleotides not matched to a gene: 8.

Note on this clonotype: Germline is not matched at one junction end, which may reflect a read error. This CDR3 is CASSPRLDGYNKQFF. DNA of the CDR3: TGTGCCAGCAGCCCCAGACTAGATGGGTACAATAAGCAGTTCTTC. The chain is built from TRBV7-7 and TRBJ2-1; maybe TRBD2 (6 bases). CDR1 is SSHAT and CDR2 is FNYEAQ in the germline V gene (reference sequence). The CDR3 runs 15 residues.

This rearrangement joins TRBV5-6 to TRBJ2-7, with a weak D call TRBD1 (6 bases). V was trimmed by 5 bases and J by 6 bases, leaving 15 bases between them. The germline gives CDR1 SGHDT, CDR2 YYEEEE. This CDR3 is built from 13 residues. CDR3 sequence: CASRSGQRSEQYV. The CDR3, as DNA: TGTGCCAGCAGATCTGGACAGCGGAGCGAGCAGTACGTC.

The CDR3 nucleotides read TGTGCCAGCAGCTCTGACCTGGGGGAGCAGTTCTTC. It codes for CASSSDLGEQFF. This chain connects TRBV7-9 to TRBJ2-1, with D unclear. V was pared by 4 bases and J by 10 bases, with 11 bases between. CDR1 is SEHNR and CDR2 is FQNEAQ in the germline V gene (reference sequence). This CDR3 has 12 residues.

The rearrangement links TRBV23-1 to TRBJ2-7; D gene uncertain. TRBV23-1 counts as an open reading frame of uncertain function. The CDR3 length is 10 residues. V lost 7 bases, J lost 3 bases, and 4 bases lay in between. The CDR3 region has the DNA TGCGCCAGCACCGACTACGAGCAGTACGTC. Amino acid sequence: CASTDYEQYV.

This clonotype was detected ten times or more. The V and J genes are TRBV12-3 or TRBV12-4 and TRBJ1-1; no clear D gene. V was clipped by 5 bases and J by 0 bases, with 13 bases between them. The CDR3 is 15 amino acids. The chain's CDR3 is CASSPRAGLNTEAFF. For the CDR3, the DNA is TGTGCCAGCAGTCCAAGGGCAGGATTGAACACTGAAGCTTTCTTT.

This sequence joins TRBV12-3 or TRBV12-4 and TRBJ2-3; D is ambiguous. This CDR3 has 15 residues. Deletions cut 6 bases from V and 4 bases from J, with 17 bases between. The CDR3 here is CASSPAVHLADTQYF. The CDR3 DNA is TGTGCCAGCAGCCCCGCGGTGCATTTAGCAGATACGCAGTATTTT.

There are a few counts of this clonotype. The CDR3 loop reads CASSLWRGGEQYF. The CDR3 coding sequence is TGTGCCAGCAGCTTGTGGCGGGGGGGCGAGCAGTACTTC. V is TRBV13 and J is TRBJ2-7, with 9 bases matching TRBD2. CDR1 is PRHDT, CDR2 FYEKMQ, per germline (reference sequence). The trim removed 3 bases at V and 6 bases at J, leaving 3 bases unmatched. The length of the CDR3 is 13 residues.

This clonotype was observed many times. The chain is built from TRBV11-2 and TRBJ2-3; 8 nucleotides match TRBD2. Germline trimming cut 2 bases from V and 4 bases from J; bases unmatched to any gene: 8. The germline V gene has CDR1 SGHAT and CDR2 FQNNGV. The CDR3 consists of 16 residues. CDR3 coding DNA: TGTGCCAGCAGCTTACGCGGGAGCGGGAGACCAGATACGCAGTATTTT. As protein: CASSLRGSGRPDTQYF.

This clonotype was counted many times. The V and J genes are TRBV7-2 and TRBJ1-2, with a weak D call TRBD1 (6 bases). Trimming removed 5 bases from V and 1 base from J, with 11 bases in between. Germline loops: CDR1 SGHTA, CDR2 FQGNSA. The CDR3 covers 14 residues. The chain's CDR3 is CASSRDNLNYGYTF. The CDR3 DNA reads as TGTGCCAGCAGCCGGGACAACCTTAACTATGGCTACACCTTC.

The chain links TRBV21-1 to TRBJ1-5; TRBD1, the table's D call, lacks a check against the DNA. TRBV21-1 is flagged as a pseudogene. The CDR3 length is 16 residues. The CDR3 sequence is CASSKSSGQGDQPQHF. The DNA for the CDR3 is TGTGCCAGCAGCAAGAGTTCGGGACAGGGGGATCAGCCCCAGCATTTT.

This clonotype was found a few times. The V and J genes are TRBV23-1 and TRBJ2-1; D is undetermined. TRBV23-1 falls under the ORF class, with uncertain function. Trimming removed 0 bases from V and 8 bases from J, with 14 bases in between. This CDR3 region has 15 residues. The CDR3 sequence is CASSQSVTDQDEQFF. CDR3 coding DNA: TGCGCCAGCAGTCAATCAGTGACCGATCAGGATGAGCAGTTCTTC.

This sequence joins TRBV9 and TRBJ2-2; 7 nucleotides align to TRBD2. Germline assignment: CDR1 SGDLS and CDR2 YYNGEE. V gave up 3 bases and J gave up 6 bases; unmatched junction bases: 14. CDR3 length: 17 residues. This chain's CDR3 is CASSDKASGPLAGELFF. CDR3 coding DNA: TGTGCCAGCAGCGACAAAGCTAGCGGCCCCCTGGCCGGGGAGCTGTTTTTT.

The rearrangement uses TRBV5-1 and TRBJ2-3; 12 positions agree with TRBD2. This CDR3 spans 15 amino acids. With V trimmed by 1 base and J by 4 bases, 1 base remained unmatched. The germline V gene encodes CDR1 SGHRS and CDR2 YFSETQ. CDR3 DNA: TGCGCCAGCAGCTTGACTAGCGGGGGGCCAGATACGCAGTATTTT. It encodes CASSLTSGGPDTQYF.

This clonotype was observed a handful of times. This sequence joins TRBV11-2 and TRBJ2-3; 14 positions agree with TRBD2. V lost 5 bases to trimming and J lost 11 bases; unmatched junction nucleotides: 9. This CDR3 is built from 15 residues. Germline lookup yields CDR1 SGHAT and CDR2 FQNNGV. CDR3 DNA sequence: TGTGCCAGCAGCCGCACCGGGACTAGCGGGGGCAGGCAGTATTTT. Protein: CASSRTGTSGGRQYF.

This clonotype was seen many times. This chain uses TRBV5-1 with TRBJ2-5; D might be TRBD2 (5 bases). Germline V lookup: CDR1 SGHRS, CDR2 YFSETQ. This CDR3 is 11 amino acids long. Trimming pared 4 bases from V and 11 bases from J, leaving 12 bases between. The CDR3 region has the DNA TGCGCCAGCAGCCACTCGGAGGCTCAGTACTTC. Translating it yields CASSHSEAQYF. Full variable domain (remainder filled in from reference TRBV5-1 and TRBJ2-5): KAGVTQTPRYLIKTRGQQVTLSCSPISGHRSVSWYQQTPGQGLQFLFEYFSETQRNKGNFPGRFSGRQFSNSRSEMNVSTLELGDSALYLCASSHSEAQYFGPGTRLLVL.

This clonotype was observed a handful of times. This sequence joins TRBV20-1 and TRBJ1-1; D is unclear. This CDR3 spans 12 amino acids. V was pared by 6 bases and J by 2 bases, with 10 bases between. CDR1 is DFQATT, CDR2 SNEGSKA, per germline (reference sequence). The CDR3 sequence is CSAGAPNTEAFF. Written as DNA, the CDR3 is TGCAGTGCCGGCGCCCCAAACACTGAAGCTTTCTTT.